This record looks at one T cell receptor beta chain sequence and its context. The data stem from a study of blood T cell repertoires in COVID-19. Study background: Italy, Spain and the United States were the sources of the convalescent and acute COVID-19 samples.

The CDR3 is made up of 14 amino acids. V shed 2 bases and J shed 6 bases, with 8 bases lying between them. Original methodology: Amplification of reference gene primers was used by the study to estimate nucleated cell counts. Libraries were prepared by immunoSEQ multiplex PCR; TCRdb keeps only in-frame clonotypes and omits some of them. The V and J calls and clone size are taken from that table; D and trimming were inferred from the DNA. The data contain 60,000 to 65,000 clones, 70% to 85% of them singletons. Sequencing input: peripheral blood. V usage is TRBV23-1 and J usage is TRBJ1-6; perhaps TRBD1 as D (5 bases). TRBV23-1 is noted as an ORF with a role that remains uncertain. The sequence derives from a woman aged 55 to 70 with acute or convalescent COVID-19. The CDR3: CASSQADSNSPLHF. CDR3 coding DNA: TGCGCCAGCAGTCAAGCTGACAGTAATTCACCCCTCCACTTT.